The source of this T cell receptor beta chain is a study of blood T cell repertoires in COVID-19. Study-wide context: Donors in the United States, Italy and Spain gave samples during acute or convalescent COVID-19.

Germline V gene lookup returns CDR1 SGHKS and CDR2 YYEKEE (reference sequence). The CDR3 is 16 residues long. V was shortened by 0 bases and J by 4 bases, with 13 bases between the two germline ends. Per the original data handling: From reference gene primer amplification, estimates of nucleated cell counts were derived. Sequencing was performed with immunoSEQ multiplex PCR; in TCRdb, only in-frame clones are kept and a portion is missing. For V, J and clone size, that table is used; D and trimming come from the DNA. The repertoire consists of 250,000 to 350,000 clones, with about nine tenths occurring once and the leading ten covering around 2.1%.

The TCR originated in a man aged 18 to 30 with active or convalescent COVID-19. J is TRBJ1-4 and V is TRBV5-5; D might be TRBD1 (6 bases). Sequenced input: peripheral blood. Here the CDR3 DNA reads TGTGCCAGCAGCTTGGTGGGGGGGCGTAGTAATGAAAAACTGTTTTTT. This sequence encodes CASSLVGGRSNEKLFF.